This T cell receptor beta chain originates from a study of TIL therapy for anti-PD-1-resistant metastatic lung cancer. Time point indicated: pre-treatment sample, taken before nivolumab and TIL therapy. The CDR3 has 13 residues. V was shortened by 1 base and J by 5 bases, with 8 bases between the two germline ends. Germline CDR1 is MDHEN and CDR2 is SYDVKM. Sequencing used immunoSEQ v3. The method was immunoSEQ multiplex PCR; TCRdb's version includes in-frame clones alone and lacks a portion of them. This table holds about 50,000 clones, 65% to 80% found once. The J gene is TRBJ1-1, the V gene TRBV28, with D uncertain. This clonotype was sampled from a woman between 30 and 80 years old with non-small cell lung cancer. Sequencing was performed on blood, taken at baseline. CDR3 sequence reads: CASSLFGRTEAFF. Here the CDR3 DNA reads TGTGCCAGCAGTTTATTCGGTCGTACTGAAGCTTTCTTT.